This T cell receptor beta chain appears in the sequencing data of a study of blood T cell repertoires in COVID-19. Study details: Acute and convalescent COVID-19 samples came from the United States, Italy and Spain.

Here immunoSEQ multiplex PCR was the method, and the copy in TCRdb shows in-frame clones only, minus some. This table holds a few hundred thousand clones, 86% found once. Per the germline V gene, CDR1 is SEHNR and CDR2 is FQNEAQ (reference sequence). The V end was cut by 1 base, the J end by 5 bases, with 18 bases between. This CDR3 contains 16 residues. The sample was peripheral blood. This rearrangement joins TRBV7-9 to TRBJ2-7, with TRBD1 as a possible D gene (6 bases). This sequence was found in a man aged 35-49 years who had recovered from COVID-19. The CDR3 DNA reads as TGTGCCAGCAGCTTAGTGGCTCAGGGACACCCAAACGAGCAGTACTTC. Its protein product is CASSLVAQGHPNEQYF.